Listed here are 21 T cell receptor beta chains from one sample, sequenced in a study of T-cell memory formation after mild COVID-19. TCRdb re-analysed the 5' RACE reads in MiXCR, keeping a single row per CDR3 protein. The table includes fewer than 200,000 distinct CDR3 sequences, around 20% detected once. The sample consisted of PBMCs or a T cell subset sorted from them (not recorded which). Receptors originate from a young man who had mild COVID-19 (a few samples of this study predate the infection). Cell type and time point are not known.

The J gene is TRBJ1-1, the V gene TRBV7-3; tentative D call: TRBD1 (5 bases). With 5 bases removed from V and 1 base from J, the gap between germline ends came to 8 bases. Germline CDR1 SGHTA, CDR2 FQGTGA. This CDR3 region has 13 residues. The CDR3 nucleotides read TGTGCCAGCAGCCGACAGCCGAACACTGAAGCTTTCTTT. Residues: CASSRQPNTEAFF.

V gene TRBV9 combines with J gene TRBJ2-5, with 7 bases aligning to TRBD2. Germline-derived CDR1 and CDR2 are SGDLS and YYNGEE. With V trimmed by 4 bases and J by 2 bases, 8 bases remained unmatched. The CDR3 runs 15 residues. The CDR3 coding sequence is TGTGCCAGCAGCCCCCCGCCCGGGGGGCAAGAGACCCAGTACTTC. This encodes CASSPPPGGQETQYF. Together with reference TRBV9 and TRBJ2-5, the CDR3 gives the full variable domain: DSGVTQTPKHLITATGQRVTLRCSPRSGDLSVYWYQQSLDQGLQFLIQYYNGEERAKGNILERFSAQQFPDLHSELNLSSLELGDSALYFCASSPPPGGQETQYFGPGTRLLVL.

This clonotype has ten or more counts. The chain is built from TRBV2 and TRBJ2-7; D gene uncertain. CDR1 and CDR2 (germline): SNHLY, FYNNEI. Trimming left V 4 bases short and J 0 bases short, with 7 bases between. CDR3 length: 13 amino acids. The CDR3 here is CASSVRGSYEQYV. The CDR3 coding sequence is TGTGCCAGCAGTGTCAGAGGCTCCTACGAGCAGTACGTC.

This clonotype was seen a handful of times. V usage is TRBV4-3 and J usage is TRBJ1-2, with 8 bases fitting TRBD1. The germline V gene has CDR1 LGHNA and CDR2 YSLEER. With 1 base clipped from V and 7 bases from J, the junction kept 11 bases outside the gene matches. CDR3 length: 16 amino acids. The CDR3 DNA reads as TGCGCCAGCAGCCAAGGCGAAAATCAGGGGGCGCGTGGCTACACCTTC. Its translation: CASSQGENQGARGYTF.

The chain has TRBV5-1 and TRBJ1-4; D is uncertain. CDR1 and CDR2 from the germline V gene are SGHRS and YFSETQ. Trimming left V 1 base short and J 8 bases short, with 9 bases between. The CDR3 covers 13 residues. CDR3 in DNA: TGCGCCAGCAGCTTGACAGTACGAGAAAAACTGTTTTTT. Its translation: CASSLTVREKLFF.

The CDR3 DNA reads as TGCGCCAGCAGCTTGTTATCGGGGGGCTTAGGGTCACCCCTCCACTTT. It translates to CASSLLSGGLGSPLHF. This chain connects TRBV5-1 to TRBJ1-6; maybe TRBD1 (6 bases). Germline CDR1 SGHRS, CDR2 YFSETQ. The ends were cut back, 1 base at V and 10 bases at J, with 18 bases in the middle. The CDR3 runs to 16 residues.

This clonotype was recorded a few times. The chain employs TRBV11-2 and TRBJ2-1; 9 bases fit TRBD2. The junction had 5 bases not matched to a gene; V was cut back by 1 base and J by 4 bases. The CDR3 is made up of 16 amino acids. The germline V gene has CDR1 SGHAT and CDR2 FQNNGV. CDR3 loop: CASSLAGSGGYNEQFF. The CDR3 DNA sequence: TGTGCCAGCAGCTTAGCGGGTAGCGGGGGATACAATGAGCAGTTCTTC.

The CDR3, as DNA: TGTGCCAGCAGTTTAGGCAGGGGGCACATTCAGTACTTC. Translated: CASSLGRGHIQYF. The chain combines TRBV12-3 or TRBV12-4 with TRBJ2-4, with 8 positions matching TRBD1. The CDR3 runs 13 residues. V shed 1 base, J shed 8 bases, and the junction held 1 base outside the gene matches.

This clonotype turned up a few times. V gene TRBV4-2 combines with J gene TRBJ2-1; 8 nucleotides align to TRBD2. V lost 4 bases to trimming and J lost 6 bases; unmatched junction nucleotides: 5. The CDR3 has 14 residues. CDR1 is LGHNA and CDR2 is YNFKEQ in the germline V gene. The CDR3 loop is CASSPGLAPNEQFF. CDR3 bases: TGTGCCAGCAGCCCTGGACTAGCCCCCAATGAGCAGTTCTTC.

The genes are TRBV6-6 and TRBJ1-2, with 9 bases matching TRBD1. The CDR3 sequence is 14 residues long. V was clipped by 5 bases and J by 4 bases; unmatched bases: 5. The V gene's germline CDR1 is MNHNY and CDR2 SVGAGI (reference sequence). The CDR3 DNA reads TGTGCCAGCAGTCCTGGACAGGGGAGCTATGGCTACACCTTC. Translated: CASSPGQGSYGYTF.

This clonotype was seen more than once but under ten times. This chain links TRBV5-1 with TRBJ2-3; D might be TRBD1 or TRBD2, each matching 6 bases. Germline-derived CDR1 and CDR2 are SGHRS and YFSETQ. The CDR3 has 15 amino acids. The V gene lost 6 bases and the J gene lost 9 bases, with 23 bases spanning the gap. The CDR3 spells CASNPSFSGADTQYF. The DNA of the CDR3 is TGCGCCAGCAACCCAAGTTTTTCGGGGGCGGACACGCAGTATTTT.

This clonotype was counted only a few times. This sequence joins TRBV29-1 and TRBJ1-1, with D perhaps TRBD1 (5 bases). V gave up 6 bases and J gave up 6 bases, with 11 bases separating them. This CDR3 contains 11 residues. Per the germline V gene, CDR1 is SQVTM and CDR2 is ANQGSEA. As DNA, the CDR3 is TGCAGCGTAAGACAGTTCCCTGAAGCTTTCTTT. Translated, it gives CSVRQFPEAFF.

This clonotype showed up just a few times. The chain recombines TRBV4-1 with TRBJ2-3, with TRBD1 as a possible D gene (5 bases). Germline-derived CDR1 and CDR2 are MGHRA and YSYEKL. There are 17 residues in the CDR3. Trimming stripped 4 bases from V and 6 bases from J, with 23 bases between. This chain's CDR3 is CASSPEDRGGRSDTQYF. The CDR3 DNA reads as TGCGCCAGCAGCCCCGAAGATAGGGGCGGACGGAGCGATACGCAGTATTTT.

This clonotype appeared many times. The genes are TRBV7-2 and TRBJ1-2; perhaps TRBD1 as D (5 bases). CDR1 SGHTA and CDR2 FQGNSA come from the germline V gene. V gave up 0 bases and J gave up 4 bases, with 12 bases separating them. There are 15 residues in the CDR3. The CDR3 DNA sequence: TGTGCCAGCAGCTTAGCGCGGAGACAGTCCTATGGCTACACCTTC. This encodes CASSLARRQSYGYTF.

A few counts support this clonotype. V and J are TRBV6-5 and TRBJ2-3, with a tentative D call TRBD1 (6 bases). The CDR3 length is 17 residues. Trimming removed 0 bases at V and 1 base at J, with 14 bases between. Germline V gene sequence: CDR1 MNHEY, CDR2 SVGAGI. This CDR3 is CASSYSRRGYGTDTQYF. As DNA, the CDR3 is TGTGCCAGCAGTTACTCGAGAAGGGGGTATGGCACAGATACGCAGTATTTT.

This clonotype appeared many times. The chain couples TRBV5-1 to TRBJ1-1; possibly TRBD1 for D (6 bases). CDR3 length equals 12 residues. V was shortened by 4 bases and J by 7 bases, with 11 bases between the two germline ends. From germline, CDR1 is SGHRS and CDR2 YFSETQ. This CDR3 is CASSKLQGEAFF. The CDR3 region has the DNA TGCGCCAGCAGCAAATTACAGGGTGAAGCTTTCTTT.

The chain uses TRBV12-3 or TRBV12-4 and TRBJ1-1, with 7 positions matching TRBD1. CDR3 length equals 15 residues. The junction had 12 bases not matched to a gene; V was cut back by 5 bases and J by 6 bases. The CDR3 spells CASSAGTDESAEAFF. The CDR3 coding sequence is TGTGCCAGCAGTGCCGGGACAGATGAGAGCGCTGAAGCTTTCTTT.

This clonotype was seen a handful of times. The chain is built from TRBV5-5 and TRBJ2-5; TRBD1 agrees at 7 bases. The CDR3 spans 16 residues. J was trimmed by 5 bases and V by 4 bases; bases with no gene match: 14. Per germline, CDR1 SGHKS and CDR2 YYEKEE (reference sequence). CDR3 sequence (DNA): TGTGCCAGCAGCCCGGGACAGACGAATCCCCGGGAGACCCAGTACTTC. The encoded protein is CASSPGQTNPRETQYF.

The chain combines TRBV27 with TRBJ1-6, with TRBD1 as a possible D gene (5 bases). V was clipped by 4 bases and J by 8 bases, with 12 bases between them. Germline V gene sequence: CDR1 MNHEY, CDR2 SMNVEV (reference sequence). This CDR3 is 14 amino acids long. The DNA for the CDR3 is TGTGCCAGCAGTTACGGGGGGATAGATTCACCCCTCCACTTT. This codes for CASSYGGIDSPLHF.

There are many counts of this clonotype. The chain recombines TRBV5-1 with TRBJ2-1; 10 bases match TRBD2. Germline-derived CDR1 and CDR2 are SGHRS and YFSETQ. This CDR3 has 17 amino acids. J lost 0 bases, V lost 3 bases, and 6 bases had no gene match. The CDR3 here is CASSSRASGGSYNEQFF. The CDR3 DNA sequence: TGCGCCAGCAGCTCCCGAGCTAGCGGGGGCTCCTACAATGAGCAGTTCTTC.

This clonotype was detected ten times or more. The genes are TRBV4-3 and TRBJ2-3; no clear D. CDR1 is LGHNA, CDR2 YSLEER, per germline. Trimming left V 0 bases short and J 3 bases short, with 10 bases between. The CDR3 runs 15 residues. CDR3 in DNA: TGCGCCAGCAGCCAAGATCAGGCGGCAACAGATACGCAGTATTTT. Translating it yields CASSQDQAATDTQYF.